The next 22 T cell receptor beta chains were all read from a single sample in a study of blood T cell repertoires in COVID-19. The protocol was immunoSEQ multiplex PCR, while the TCRdb copy is restricted to in-frame clones and leaves out a portion. This sample has approximately 170,000 clones; 80% to 90% occur once, and the top ten carry about 9.4%. Input material: PBMCs or T cells enriched from blood (not recorded which). Receptors were obtained from a woman aged 18-29 years who had recovered from COVID-19.

This clone was detected only once. The chain combines TRBV28 with TRBJ1-1; no reliable D call. V shed 4 bases and J shed 2 bases, with 8 bases lying between them. This CDR3 contains 13 residues. Germline loops: CDR1 MDHEN, CDR2 SYDVKM. CDR3 sequence: CASSSHSNTEAFF. The CDR3 region has the DNA TGTGCCAGCAGTTCCCACAGTAACACTGAAGCTTTCTTT.

The chain uses TRBV29-1 and TRBJ1-3; no definite D call. Germline CDR1 reads SQVTM; CDR2 reads ANQGSEA. V lost 1 base and J 2 bases, leaving 15 bases between the germline ends. The CDR3 contains 16 residues. The CDR3 bases are TGCAGCGTTGAAGCCCCCCCGACCCAGGCTGGAAACACCATATATTTT. Its translation is CSVEAPPTQAGNTIYF.

This chain joins TRBV6-1 and TRBJ1-1; 8 bases fit TRBD1. Germline lookup yields CDR1 MNHNS and CDR2 SASEGT. V dropped 2 bases and J dropped 2; count of bases not matched to a gene: 7. The CDR3 extends over 16 amino acids. CDR3 sequence (DNA): TGTGCCAGCAGTGAACGATCGGGACAGGCAAACACTGAAGCTTTCTTT. This sequence encodes CASSERSGQANTEAFF.

The V gene is TRBV5-6, the J gene TRBJ2-7; TRBD2 matches at 7 bases. The length of the CDR3 is 14 residues. Germline CDR1 SGHDT, CDR2 YYEEEE. V gave up 6 bases and J gave up 5 bases; unmatched junction bases: 11. Here the CDR3 reads CASTLGGSKHEQYF. The CDR3 DNA reads TGTGCCAGCACTCTTGGCGGGAGTAAGCACGAGCAGTACTTC.

This chain connects TRBV4-1 to TRBJ2-7; maybe TRBD2 (6 bases). Germline V gene data show CDR1 as MGHRA and CDR2 as YSYEKL. This CDR3 region has 13 residues. The V and J ends lost 3 bases and 3 bases respectively, with 9 bases between them. The CDR3 coding sequence is TGCGCCAGCAGCCACGGGAGTAACTACGAGCAGTACTTC. Its translation is CASSHGSNYEQYF.

The chain joins TRBV13 to TRBJ2-5; D possibly corresponds to TRBD2 (6 bases). Looked up from germline, CDR1 is PRHDT and CDR2 is FYEKMQ (reference sequence). V shed 5 bases and J shed 2 bases, with 12 bases lying between them. The length of the CDR3 is 14 residues. CDR3 sequence (DNA): TGTGCCAGCAGCCCCCCCGGGGGACAAGAGACCCAGTACTTC. It specifies CASSPPGGQETQYF.

The chain has TRBV4-1 and TRBJ1-5; D remains ambiguous. This CDR3 is 17 amino acids long. CDR1 and CDR2 from the germline V gene are MGHRA and YSYEKL. Trimming stripped 0 bases from V and 0 bases from J, with 12 bases between. The CDR3 loop is CASSQEATDYSNQPQHF. CDR3 nucleotides: TGCGCCAGCAGCCAAGAGGCAACAGACTATAGCAATCAGCCCCAGCATTTT.

V gene TRBV10-3 combines with J gene TRBJ2-4, with TRBD2 matching 8 bases. V was pared by 2 bases and J by 7 bases, with 7 bases of the junction left unmatched. The length of the CDR3 is 15 residues. CDR1 ENHRY and CDR2 SYGVKD come from the germline V gene. Here the CDR3 reads CAISEPREAGNIQYF. The DNA for the CDR3 is TGTGCCATCAGTGAGCCGCGGGAGGCCGGGAACATTCAGTACTTC.

This rearrangement joins TRBV7-2 to TRBJ2-2; 9 bases agree with TRBD2. The CDR3 covers 17 residues. Germline lookup yields CDR1 SGHTA and CDR2 FQGNSA. The V segment lost 4 bases and the J segment 7 bases; nucleotides outside the gene matches: 13. CDR3 amino acids: CASSSEPSGLAGGELFF. The DNA for the CDR3 is TGTGCCAGCAGCTCAGAACCCTCGGGACTAGCTGGCGGGGAGCTGTTTTTT.

This chain uses TRBV6-5 with TRBJ1-3; no definite D call. CDR1 and CDR2 from the germline V gene are MNHEY and SVGAGI. V gave up 4 bases and J gave up 0 bases, with 7 bases separating them. The CDR3 runs to 14 residues. As DNA, the CDR3 is TGTGCCAGCAGTTTGCGGGGCTCTGGAAACACCATATATTTT. This translates into CASSLRGSGNTIYF.

The chain is built from TRBV3-1 (or the pseudogene TRBV3-2) and TRBJ2-3; D uncertain. Deletions cut 0 bases from V and 3 bases from J, with 7 bases between. The germline V gene encodes CDR1 LGHDT and CDR2 YNNKEL (reference sequence). The CDR3 contains 14 residues. The CDR3 region is CASSQDMATDTQYF. CDR3 coding DNA: TGTGCCAGCAGCCAAGATATGGCAACAGATACGCAGTATTTT.

The chain is built from TRBV6-5 and TRBJ1-1; maybe TRBD1 (6 bases). The germline gives CDR1 MNHEY, CDR2 SVGAGI. Trimming left V 4 bases short and J 7 bases short, with 10 bases between. This CDR3 is built from 12 residues. The CDR3 loop reads CASSWGQGEAFF. The CDR3 DNA reads TGTGCCAGCAGTTGGGGGCAGGGTGAAGCTTTCTTT.

This chain joins TRBV7-8 and TRBJ2-7; 7 bases fit TRBD1. The CDR3 sequence is 14 residues long. Looked up from germline, CDR1 is SGHVS and CDR2 is FQNEAQ. Trimming took 4 bases from V and 4 from J; bases not matched to a gene: 7. This CDR3 reads CASSSTTGVYEQYF. The CDR3 DNA reads as TGTGCCAGCAGCTCCACAACAGGGGTTTACGAGCAGTACTTC.

This clone has only one observation. This chain links TRBV28 with TRBJ2-7; D unclear. The ends were cut back, 2 bases at V and 3 bases at J, with 8 bases in the middle. The CDR3 contains 13 residues. The germline CDR1 and CDR2 sequences are MDHEN and SYDVKM. The CDR3 sequence is CASSLEQNYEQYF. The DNA for the CDR3 is TGTGCCAGCAGTTTAGAACAGAACTACGAGCAGTACTTC.

The chain recombines TRBV24-1 with TRBJ2-1, with TRBD2 matching 10 bases. With V trimmed by 4 bases and J by 0 bases, 8 bases remained unmatched. Germline loops: CDR1 KGHDR, CDR2 SFDVKD. The CDR3 runs to 18 residues. Here the CDR3 reads CATSDPLAGLSSYNEQFF. The CDR3 DNA reads TGTGCCACCAGTGACCCACTAGCGGGACTGAGCTCCTACAATGAGCAGTTCTTC.

The V call is TRBV7-9, the J call TRBJ1-1, with D possibly being TRBD1 (5 bases). Trimming took off 4 bases at V and 10 bases at J, with 13 bases between the two ends. The CDR3 extends over 12 amino acids. Germline V gene sequence: CDR1 SEHNR, CDR2 FQNEAQ (reference sequence). The CDR3: CASSSSLGGAFF. The CDR3 DNA sequence: TGTGCCAGCAGCTCCTCCTTGGGGGGAGCTTTCTTT.

V usage is TRBV4-3 and J usage is TRBJ1-4; D perhaps matches TRBD1 (6 bases). The germline V gene encodes CDR1 LGHNA and CDR2 YSLEER. The CDR3 contains 16 residues. Trimming cost V 3 bases and J 5 bases, with 16 bases left between them. DNA for the CDR3: TGCGCCAGCAGCCAGTCCCCGGGGGGCGGAAATGAAAAACTGTTTTTT. Amino acids: CASSQSPGGGNEKLFF.

This clone was seen a handful of times. J is TRBJ2-7 and V is TRBV5-6; 10 bases align to TRBD1. V dropped 7 bases and J dropped 8; count of bases not matched to a gene: 9. The CDR3 has 13 amino acids. Germline V gene sequence: CDR1 SGHDT, CDR2 YYEEEE. CDR3 bases: TGTGCCAGCGCTAATGACAGGGGGCCCAAGCAGTACTTC. Its translation is CASANDRGPKQYF.

This clone was seen a few times. The chain combines TRBV28 with TRBJ1-3, with D perhaps matching TRBD1 (6 bases). Looked up from germline, CDR1 is MDHEN and CDR2 is SYDVKM. Trimming left V 5 bases short and J 3 bases short, with 17 bases between. The CDR3 extends over 16 amino acids. This chain's CDR3 is CASSPHGGAYGNTIYF. The DNA for the CDR3 is TGTGCCAGCAGTCCCCACGGGGGGGCTTATGGAAACACCATATATTTT.

This clone was seen once. CDR3 coding DNA: TGTGCCAGCAGCTTAGGATTAGGAGCCGGGGAGCTGTTTTTT. It codes for CASSLGLGAGELFF. The chain combines TRBV7-2 with TRBJ2-2, with D hard to call. The CDR3 has 14 residues. The germline V gene encodes CDR1 SGHTA and CDR2 FQGNSA. V shed 1 base and J shed 6 bases, with 9 bases lying between them.

This chain joins TRBV11-1 and TRBJ1-3, with D unresolved. The V gene lost 4 bases and the J gene lost 8 bases, with 15 bases spanning the gap. Germline V CDR1 and CDR2: SGHAT, FQDESV (reference sequence). The CDR3 runs to 14 residues. The CDR3 spells CASSSWATDDTIYF. The CDR3 DNA sequence: TGTGCCAGCAGCTCGTGGGCCACAGACGACACCATATATTTT.

Here the CDR3 DNA reads TGTGCCACCAGTGAGCCAAGCCAGGGGCCCCAGCATTTT. Amino acids: CATSEPSQGPQHF. The V call is TRBV24-1, the J call TRBJ1-5; a possible D gene is TRBD1 (5 bases). The V end was cut by 4 bases, the J end by 9 bases, with 12 bases between. The CDR3 runs 13 residues. Germline CDR1 is KGHDR and CDR2 is SFDVKD.